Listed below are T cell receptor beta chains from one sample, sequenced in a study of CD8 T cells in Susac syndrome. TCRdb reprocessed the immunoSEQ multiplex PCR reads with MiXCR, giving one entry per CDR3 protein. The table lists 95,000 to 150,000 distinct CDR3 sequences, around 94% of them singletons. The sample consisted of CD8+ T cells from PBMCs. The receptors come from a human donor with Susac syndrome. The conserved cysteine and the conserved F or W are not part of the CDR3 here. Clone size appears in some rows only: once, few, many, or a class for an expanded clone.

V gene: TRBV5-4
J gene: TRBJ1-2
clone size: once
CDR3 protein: ASSLGDALSYGYT

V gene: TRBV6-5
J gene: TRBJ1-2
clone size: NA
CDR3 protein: ASSYTRDNGYGYT

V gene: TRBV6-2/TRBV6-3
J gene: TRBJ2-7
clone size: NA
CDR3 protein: ASSYKETGRDEQY

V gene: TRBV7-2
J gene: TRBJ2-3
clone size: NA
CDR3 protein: ASSSRTYPNTQY

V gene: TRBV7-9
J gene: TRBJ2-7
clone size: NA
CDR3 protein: ASSYRDNPRGGQY

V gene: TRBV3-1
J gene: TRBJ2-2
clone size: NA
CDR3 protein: ASSQDLVEQNTGELF

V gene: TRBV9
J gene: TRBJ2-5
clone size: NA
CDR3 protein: ASSVERQETQY

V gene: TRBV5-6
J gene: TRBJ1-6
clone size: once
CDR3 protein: ASSLDRHGFNSPLH

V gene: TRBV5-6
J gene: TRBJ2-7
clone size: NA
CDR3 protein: ASSLVVSYEQY

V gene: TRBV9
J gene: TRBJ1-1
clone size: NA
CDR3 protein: ASSSQAPNTEAF

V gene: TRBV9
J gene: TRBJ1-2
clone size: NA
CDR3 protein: ASSGGSVYGYT

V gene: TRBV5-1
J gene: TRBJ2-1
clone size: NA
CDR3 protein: ASSVSEDNEQF

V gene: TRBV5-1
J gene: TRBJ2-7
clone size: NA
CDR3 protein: ASSPWTALYEQY

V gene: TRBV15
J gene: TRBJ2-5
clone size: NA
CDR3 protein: ATSTGTGGEETQY

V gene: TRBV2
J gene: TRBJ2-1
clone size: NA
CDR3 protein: ASGDHSGSSYNEQF

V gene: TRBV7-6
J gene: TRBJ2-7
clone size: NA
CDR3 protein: ASSSPGAGYEQY

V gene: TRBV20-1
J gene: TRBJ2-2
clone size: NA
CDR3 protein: SARDFSSGGPTGTGELF

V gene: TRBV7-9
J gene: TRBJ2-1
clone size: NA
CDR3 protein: ASTLGAGGPNEQF

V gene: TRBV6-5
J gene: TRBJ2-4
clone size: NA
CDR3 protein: ASSYQSGAKNIQY

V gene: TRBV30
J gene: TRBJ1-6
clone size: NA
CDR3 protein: AWTMTGQGKSPLH

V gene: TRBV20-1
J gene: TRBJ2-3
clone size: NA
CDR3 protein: SARGLPSDTQY

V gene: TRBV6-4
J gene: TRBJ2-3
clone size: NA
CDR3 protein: ASSLGFLETDTQY

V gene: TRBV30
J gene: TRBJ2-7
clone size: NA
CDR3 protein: AWSPGSASYEQY

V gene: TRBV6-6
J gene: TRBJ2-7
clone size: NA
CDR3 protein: ASSYPGGEQY